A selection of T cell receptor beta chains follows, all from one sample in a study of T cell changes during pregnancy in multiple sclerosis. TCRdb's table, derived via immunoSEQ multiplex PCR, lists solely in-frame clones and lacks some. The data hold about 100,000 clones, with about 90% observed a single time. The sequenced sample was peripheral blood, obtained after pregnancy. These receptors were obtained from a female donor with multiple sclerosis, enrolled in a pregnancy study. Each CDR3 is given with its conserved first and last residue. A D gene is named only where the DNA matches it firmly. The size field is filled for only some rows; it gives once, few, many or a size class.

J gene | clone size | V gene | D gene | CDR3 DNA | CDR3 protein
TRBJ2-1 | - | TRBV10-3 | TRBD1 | TGTGCCATCTCCTCCGGGACAGGGAGCCGGGGTGAGCAGTTCTTC | CAISSGTGSRGEQFF
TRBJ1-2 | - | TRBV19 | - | TGTGCCAGTAGTAAACGGACAGATACTAACTATGGCTACACCTTC | CASSKRTDTNYGYTF
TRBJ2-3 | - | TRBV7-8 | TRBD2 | TGTGCCAGCAGCGTGAGAAGCGGGAGGCTTACAGATACGCAGTATTTT | CASSVRSGRLTDTQYF
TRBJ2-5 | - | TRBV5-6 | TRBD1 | TGTGCCAGCAGCGGGACAGGGGTTGGCGAGACCCAGTACTTC | CASSGTGVGETQYF
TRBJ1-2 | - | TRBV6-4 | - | TGTGCCAGCAGCGCAGACAGGAACTATGGCTACACCTTC | CASSADRNYGYTF
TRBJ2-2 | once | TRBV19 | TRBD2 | TGTGCCAGGAAGACTAGCGGGAGGGGGAACACCGGGGAGCTGTTTTTT | CARKTSGRGNTGELFF
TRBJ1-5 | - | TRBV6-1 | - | TGTGCCAGCAGTGAAGGGCGGAGGGGAGCGGTCGGTCAGCCCCAGCATTTT | CASSEGRRGAVGQPQHF
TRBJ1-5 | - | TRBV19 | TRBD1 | TGTGCCAGTACCGGGACAGGGAGTTTCCGTGGCAATCAGCCCCAGCATTTT | CASTGTGSFRGNQPQHF
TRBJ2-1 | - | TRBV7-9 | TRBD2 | TGTGCCAGCAGCTTAAGGGGAGCGGGAGAGGTCCCCGAGCAGTTCTTC | CASSLRGAGEVPEQFF
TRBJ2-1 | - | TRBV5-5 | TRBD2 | TGTGCCAGCAGCTTCCTAGCGGGAGGGGGTAGTGAGCAGTTCTTC | CASSFLAGGGSEQFF
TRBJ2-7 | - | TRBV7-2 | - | TGTGCCAGCAGCTTAGACCGGGTTGCCTACGAGCAGTACTTC | CASSLDRVAYEQYF
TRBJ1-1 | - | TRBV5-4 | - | TGTGCCAGCAGCTTATCCGCGGGCGGTGACACTGAAGCTTTCTTT | CASSLSAGGDTEAFF
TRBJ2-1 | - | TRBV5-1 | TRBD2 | TGCGCCAGCAGCTGGACCGGGACTGGCGCGGGAGTTGAGCAGTTCTTC | CASSWTGTGAGVEQFF
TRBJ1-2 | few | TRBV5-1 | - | TGCGCCAGCAGCTTGGGCAGGGGCTATGGCTACACCTTC | CASSLGRGYGYTF
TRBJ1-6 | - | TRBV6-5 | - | TGTGCCAGCAGCACATATAATTCACCCCTCCACTTT | CASSTYNSPLHF
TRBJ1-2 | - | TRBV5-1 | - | TGCGCCAGCAGCTTGGCCTCGCGCGGACACACCACCACCTATGGCTACACCTTC | CASSLASRGHTTTYGYTF
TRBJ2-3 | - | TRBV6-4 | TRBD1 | TGTGCCAGCAGTGACGCGGCAGGGGGCCCGACAGATACGCAGTATTTT | CASSDAAGGPTDTQYF
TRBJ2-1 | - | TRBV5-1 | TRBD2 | TGCGCCAGCAGCGCACTCGGGACTAGCGGCTACAATGAGCAGTTCTTC | CASSALGTSGYNEQFF
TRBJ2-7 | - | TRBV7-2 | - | TGTGCCAGCAGCTCCAGGGGCAGGGACGCCTACGAGCAGTACTTC | CASSSRGRDAYEQYF
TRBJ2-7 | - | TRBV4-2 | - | TGTGCCAGCAGCCAAGACATATCGGGGATTTACGAGCAGTACTTC | CASSQDISGIYEQYF
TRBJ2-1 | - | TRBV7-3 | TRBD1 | TGTGCCAGCAGGGCAGGCCCGGGACAGGGGGTCAGCTACAATGAGCAGTTCTTC | CASRAGPGQGVSYNEQFF
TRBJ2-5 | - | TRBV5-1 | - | TGCGCCAGCAGCTTGGGGACAGACCAAGAGACCCAGTACTTC | CASSLGTDQETQYF
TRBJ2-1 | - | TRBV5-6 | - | TGTGCCAGCAGCCTCGACAATGAGCAGTTCTTC | CASSLDNEQFF
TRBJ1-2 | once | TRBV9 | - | TGTGCCAGCAGCGTAGGCCCAACAGAAGACTATGGCTACACCTTC | CASSVGPTEDYGYTF
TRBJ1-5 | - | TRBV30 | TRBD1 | TGTGCCTGGAGTGCATCCCTCAGGACAGGGGTTACACGATTCAATCAGCCCCAGCATTTT | CAWSASLRTGVTRFNQPQHF
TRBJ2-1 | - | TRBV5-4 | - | TGTGCCAGCAGCTTCGGACAGCTGAGCTCCTACAATGAGCAGTTCTTC | CASSFGQLSSYNEQFF
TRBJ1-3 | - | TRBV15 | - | TGTGCCACCAGCAGAGGCCCAGAGGACACCATATATTTT | CATSRGPEDTIYF
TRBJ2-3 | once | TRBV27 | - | TGTGCCAGCAGACTAGCGTACAGGGCAGATACGCAGTATTTT | CASRLAYRADTQYF
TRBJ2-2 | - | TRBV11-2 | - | TGTGCCAGCAGCTTACGGAGTTACACCGGGGAGCTGTTTTTT | CASSLRSYTGELFF
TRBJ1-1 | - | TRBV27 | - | TGTGCCAGCAGTCTACAGGGAGGGCACACTGAAGCTTTCTTT | CASSLQGGHTEAFF
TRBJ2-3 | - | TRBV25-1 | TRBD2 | TGTGCCAGCAGTCGGCGGGGGGGCTTCGAATCGGATACGCAGTATTTT | CASSRRGGFESDTQYF
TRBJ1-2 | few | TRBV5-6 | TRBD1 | TGTGCCAGCGAGGAAGGACAGGGGGCGTACTATGGCTACACCTTC | CASEEGQGAYYGYTF
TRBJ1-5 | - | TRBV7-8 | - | TGTGCCAGCAGCTTAGGGACAGTTAGCAATCAGCCCCAGCATTTT | CASSLGTVSNQPQHF
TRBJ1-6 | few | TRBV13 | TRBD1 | TGTGCCAGCAGCCGAACCGGGACAGGAGATAACTATAATTCACCCCTCCACTTT | CASSRTGTGDNYNSPLHF
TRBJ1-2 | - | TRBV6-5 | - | TGTGCCAGCAGTTACGGGGCAGGGGTAGGCTACACCTTC | CASSYGAGVGYTF
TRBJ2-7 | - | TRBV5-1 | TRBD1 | TGCGCCAGCAGCTTGCCCGTCCTACAGGGGGCAGACGAGCAGTACTTC | CASSLPVLQGADEQYF
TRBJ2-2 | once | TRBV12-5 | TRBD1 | TGTGCTAGTGGTTCCGGACAGGGAGCCACCGGGGAGCTGTTTTTT | CASGSGQGATGELFF
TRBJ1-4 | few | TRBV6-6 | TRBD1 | TGTGCCAGCAGTTCAGGGGGCGAGAGTGAAAAACTGTTTTTT | CASSSGGESEKLFF
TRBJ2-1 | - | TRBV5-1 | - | TGCGCCAGCAGCGAGGCGGGCCATGAGCAGTTCTTC | CASSEAGHEQFF
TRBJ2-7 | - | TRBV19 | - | TGTGCCAGTAGTCCTTCGGGAACGGGAACCTACGAGCAGTACTTC | CASSPSGTGTYEQYF
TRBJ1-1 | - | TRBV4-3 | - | TGCGCCAGCAGCCACGGAGAGGGCAACACTGAAGCTTTCTTT | CASSHGEGNTEAFF
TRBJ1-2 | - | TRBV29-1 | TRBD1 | TGCAGCGCAGAAGGGGGCAGGGCAGCCATAAACTATGGCTACACCTTC | CSAEGGRAAINYGYTF
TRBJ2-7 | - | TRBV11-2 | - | TGTGCCAGCAGTTTAGGAGGAAGCTCCTACGAGCAGTACTTC | CASSLGGSSYEQYF
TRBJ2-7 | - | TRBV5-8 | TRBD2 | TGTGCCAGCAGCCCCCCCCGCCGTAGCGGGGAGGGGGAGCAGTACTTC | CASSPPRRSGEGEQYF
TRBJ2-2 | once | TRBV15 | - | TGTGCCACCTTCCCTGGAGGCAACACCGGGGAGCTGTTTTTT | CATFPGGNTGELFF
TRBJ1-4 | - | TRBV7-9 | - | TGTGCCAGCAGCTTAGGGCAGTCCAAATCAACTAATGAAAAACTGTTTTTT | CASSLGQSKSTNEKLFF
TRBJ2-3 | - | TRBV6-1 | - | TGTGCCAGCCGGGGGGCGGGGGACACAGATACGCAGTATTTT | CASRGAGDTDTQYF
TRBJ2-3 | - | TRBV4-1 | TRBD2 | TGCGCCAGCAGCCAAGGACGGGAGGGCCCTAGTACAGATACGCAGTATTTT | CASSQGREGPSTDTQYF
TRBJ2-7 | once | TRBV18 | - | TGTGCCAGCTCACCGGGCCGGGGTTACTTC | CASSPGRGYF
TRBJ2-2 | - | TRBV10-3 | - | TGTGCCATCAAGGCTCAAGGGGACACCGGGGAGCTGTTTTTT | CAIKAQGDTGELFF